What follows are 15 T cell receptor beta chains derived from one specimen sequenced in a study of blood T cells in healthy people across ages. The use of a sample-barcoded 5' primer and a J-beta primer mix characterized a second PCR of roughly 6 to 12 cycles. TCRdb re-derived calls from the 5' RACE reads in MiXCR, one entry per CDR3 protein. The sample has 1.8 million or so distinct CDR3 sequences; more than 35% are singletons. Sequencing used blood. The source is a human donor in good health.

CDR3 coding DNA: TGTGCCAGCAGCCCGCAAACCGGGCCTAATTCACCCCTCCACTTT. The encoded protein is CASSPQTGPNSPLHF. The chain is built from TRBV11-1 and TRBJ1-6; D remains ambiguous. This CDR3 comprises 15 residues. V lost 5 bases and J 6 bases, leaving 14 bases between the germline ends. Germline values: CDR1 SGHAT, CDR2 FQDESV (reference sequence).

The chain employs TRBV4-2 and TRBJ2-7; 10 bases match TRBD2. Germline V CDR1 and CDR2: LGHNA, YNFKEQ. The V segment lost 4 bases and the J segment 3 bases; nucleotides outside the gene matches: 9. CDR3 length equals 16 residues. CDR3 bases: TGTGCCAGCAGCCGCCTGTCGGGACTAGCGCTCTACGAGCAGTACTTC. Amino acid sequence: CASSRLSGLALYEQYF.

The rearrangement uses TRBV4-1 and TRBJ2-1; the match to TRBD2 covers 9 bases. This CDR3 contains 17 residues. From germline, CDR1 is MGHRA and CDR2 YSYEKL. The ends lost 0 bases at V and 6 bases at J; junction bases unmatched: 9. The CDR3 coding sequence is TGCGCCAGCAGCCAAGATCGAGCTAGCGGGGCCCTCAATGAGCAGTTCTTC. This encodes CASSQDRASGALNEQFF.

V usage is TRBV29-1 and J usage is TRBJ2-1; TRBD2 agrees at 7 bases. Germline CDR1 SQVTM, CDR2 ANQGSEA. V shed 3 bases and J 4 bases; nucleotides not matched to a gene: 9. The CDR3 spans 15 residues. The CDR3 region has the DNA TGCAGCGTTGATAGGTTACTAGCGAATTACAATGAGCAGTTCTTC. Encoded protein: CSVDRLLANYNEQFF.

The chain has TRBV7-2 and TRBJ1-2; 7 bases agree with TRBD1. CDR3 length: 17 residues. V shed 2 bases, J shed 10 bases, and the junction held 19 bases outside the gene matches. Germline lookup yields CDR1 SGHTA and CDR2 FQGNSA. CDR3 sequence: CASSLRLGGGQPFDYTF. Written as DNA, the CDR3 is TGTGCCAGCAGCTTACGATTAGGAGGGGGACAGCCCTTTGACTACACCTTC.

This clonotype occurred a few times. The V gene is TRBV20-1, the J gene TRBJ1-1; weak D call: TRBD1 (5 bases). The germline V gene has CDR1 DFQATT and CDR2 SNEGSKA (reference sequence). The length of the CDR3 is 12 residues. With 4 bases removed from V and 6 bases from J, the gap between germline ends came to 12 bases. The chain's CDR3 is CSAILSRAEAFF. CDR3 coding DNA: TGCAGTGCTATATTAAGCAGGGCTGAAGCTTTCTTT.

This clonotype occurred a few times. CDR3 coding DNA: TGTGCCAGCAGTTTCGTTCGCGGGATTTCCTACGAGCAGTACTTC. Amino acids: CASSFVRGISYEQYF. The J gene is TRBJ2-7, the V gene TRBV6-6; D perhaps matches TRBD2 (6 bases). Germline V gene lookup returns CDR1 MNHNY and CDR2 SVGAGI (reference sequence). This CDR3 has 15 residues. V gave up 4 bases and J gave up 1 base, with 14 bases separating them.

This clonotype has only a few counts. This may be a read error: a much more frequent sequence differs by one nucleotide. CDR3 nucleotides: TGTGCCGTCAGTGAGTCGGAGACCCAGTACTTC. This gives the protein CAVSESETQYF. This chain uses TRBV10-3 with TRBJ2-4, with D unresolved. The last part of the DNA fits TRBJ2-5 better; the J call may be wrong. CDR1 ENHRY and CDR2 SYGVKD come from the germline V gene. This CDR3 has 11 amino acids.

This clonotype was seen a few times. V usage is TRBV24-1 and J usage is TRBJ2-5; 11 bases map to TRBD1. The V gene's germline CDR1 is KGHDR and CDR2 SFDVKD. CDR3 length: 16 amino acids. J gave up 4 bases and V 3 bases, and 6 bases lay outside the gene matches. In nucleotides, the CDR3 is TGTGCCACCAGTGATGGCGGACAGGGGGCGGGAGAGACCCAGTACTTC. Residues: CATSDGGQGAGETQYF.

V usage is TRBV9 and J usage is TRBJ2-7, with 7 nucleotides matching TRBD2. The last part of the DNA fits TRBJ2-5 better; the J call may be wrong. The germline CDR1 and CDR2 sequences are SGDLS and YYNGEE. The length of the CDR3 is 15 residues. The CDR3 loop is CASSVLTSTIETQYF. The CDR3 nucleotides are TGTGCCAGCAGCGTGTTGACTAGCACCATTGAGACCCAGTACTTC.

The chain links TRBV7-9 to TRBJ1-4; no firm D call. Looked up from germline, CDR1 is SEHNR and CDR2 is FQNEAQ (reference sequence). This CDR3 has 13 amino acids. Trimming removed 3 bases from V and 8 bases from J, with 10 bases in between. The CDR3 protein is CASSLHGREKLFF. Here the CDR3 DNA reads TGTGCCAGCAGCTTGCACGGAAGGGAAAAACTGTTTTTT.

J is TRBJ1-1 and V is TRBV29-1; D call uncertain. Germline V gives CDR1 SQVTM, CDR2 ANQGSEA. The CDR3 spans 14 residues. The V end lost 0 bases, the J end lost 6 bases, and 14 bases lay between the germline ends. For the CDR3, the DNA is TGCAGCGTTGAAGATCTGGGCAATCAGGCTGAAGCTTTCTTT. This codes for CSVEDLGNQAEAFF.

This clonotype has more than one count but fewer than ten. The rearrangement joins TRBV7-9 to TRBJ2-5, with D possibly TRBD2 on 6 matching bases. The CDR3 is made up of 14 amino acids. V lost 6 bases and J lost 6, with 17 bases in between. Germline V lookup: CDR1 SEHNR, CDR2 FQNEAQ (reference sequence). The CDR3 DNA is TGTGCCAGCAGTACGGGACGGGGAGGCAAGACCCAGTACTTC. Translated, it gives CASSTGRGGKTQYF.

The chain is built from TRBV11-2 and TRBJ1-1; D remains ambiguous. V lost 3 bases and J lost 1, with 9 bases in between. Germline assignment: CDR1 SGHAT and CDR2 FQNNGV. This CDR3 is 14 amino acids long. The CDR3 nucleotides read TGTGCCAGCAGCTTTTACCGGGAGAACACTGAAGCTTTCTTT. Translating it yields CASSFYRENTEAFF.

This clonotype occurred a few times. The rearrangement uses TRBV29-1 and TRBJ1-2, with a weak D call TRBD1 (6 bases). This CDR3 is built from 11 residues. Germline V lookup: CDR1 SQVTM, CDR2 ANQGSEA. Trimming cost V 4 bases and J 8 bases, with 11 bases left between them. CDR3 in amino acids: CSVVGGEGYTF. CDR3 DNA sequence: TGCAGCGTTGTAGGGGGGGAAGGCTACACCTTC. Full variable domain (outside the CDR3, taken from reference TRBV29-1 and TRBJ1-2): SAVISQKPSRDICQRGTSLTIQCQVDSQVTMMFWYRQQPGQSLTLIATANQGSEATYESGFVIDKFPISRPNLTFSTLTVSNMSPEDSSIYLCSVVGGEGYTFGSGTRLTVV.